What follows are 31 T cell receptor beta chains derived from one specimen sequenced in a study of shared clonotypes between healthy human individuals. Here immunoSEQ multiplex PCR was the method, and the copy in TCRdb shows in-frame clones only, minus some. The sample holds roughly 760,000 clones, about 74% seen once. Material: memory CD4+ T cells sorted from blood. Subset indicated: CD45RA-negative fraction. The receptors derive from a woman aged 25 to 39 in good health.

V usage is TRBV30 and J usage is TRBJ1-4; TRBD1 is a possible D gene (6 bases). The germline CDR1 and CDR2 sequences are GTSNPN and SVGIG (reference sequence). The CDR3 has 14 residues. V was pared by 0 bases and J by 3 bases, with 8 bases between. The CDR3 DNA reads as TGTGCCTGGAGTGTAAAGGGGGCTAATGAAAAACTGTTTTTT. This encodes CAWSVKGANEKLFF.

Concerning this clone itself: This may arise from a read error, as a much more abundant clone is one base away. V is TRBV25-1 and J is TRBJ2-7, with 7 bases aligning to TRBD2. CDR1 and CDR2 (germline): MGHDK, SYGVNS. This CDR3 comprises 17 residues. The chain's CDR3 is CAGSESPAGTTIYEQYF. The DNA for the CDR3 is TGTGCCGGCAGTGAATCCCCGGCCGGGACTACCATTTACGAGCAGTACTTC.

The chain couples TRBV5-4 to TRBJ1-1, with 7 bases matching TRBD1. Germline assignment: CDR1 SGHNT and CDR2 YYREEE (reference sequence). The ends lost 0 bases at V and 6 bases at J; junction bases unmatched: 8. The CDR3 loop spans 15 amino acids. The chain's CDR3 is CASSLDYTGAAEAFF. The CDR3, as DNA: TGTGCCAGCAGCTTGGATTATACAGGGGCGGCTGAAGCTTTCTTT. Drawing the rest from reference TRBV5-4 and TRBJ1-1, the complete variable domain is ETGVTQSPTHLIKTRGQQVTLRCSSQSGHNTVSWYQQALGQGPQFIFQYYREEENGRGNFPPRFSGLQFPNYSSELNVNALELDDSALYLCASSLDYTGAAEAFFGQGTRLTVV.

In its sample, this clone was seen a few times. This sample includes further DNA sequences coding for the same CDR3. The V call is TRBV7-2, the J call TRBJ1-2; D gene uncertain. The CDR3 contains 13 residues. Germline V gene lookup returns CDR1 SGHTA and CDR2 FQGNSA. Between the trimmed V and J ends, which lost 2 bases and 8 bases, there was a span of 12 bases. The CDR3: CASSLSGTGGYTF. CDR3 DNA sequence: TGTGCCAGCAGCTTATCGGGAACCGGGGGCTACACCTTC.

The chain couples TRBV5-5 to TRBJ2-5; possible D gene TRBD2, 5 bases. Trimming stripped 0 bases from V and 3 bases from J, with 18 bases between. The CDR3 has 17 residues. In germline, CDR1 is SGHKS, CDR2 YYEKEE (reference sequence). CDR3 amino acids: CASSLERKSVLEETQYF. The CDR3 DNA reads TGTGCCAGCAGCTTGGAGCGGAAGTCAGTATTAGAAGAGACCCAGTACTTC.

A single count supports this clone. V is TRBV5-1 and J is TRBJ2-7, with TRBD1 matching over 8 bases. Germline CDR1 is SGHRS and CDR2 is YFSETQ. The CDR3 is made up of 12 amino acids. With 4 bases clipped from V and 6 bases from J, the junction kept 3 bases outside the gene matches. DNA for the CDR3: TGCGCCAGCAGCCCGGACAGGGCCGAGCAGTACTTC. This translates into CASSPDRAEQYF.

This clone was seen a few times. In DNA, the CDR3 is TGTGCCAGCAGTTTAAGACCCACTAAAGCGAACACCGGGGAGCTGTTTTTT. Translated, it gives CASSLRPTKANTGELFF. The V gene is TRBV27, the J gene TRBJ2-2; D remains unclear. The V end was cut by 2 bases, the J end by 0 bases, with 13 bases between. Germline V gene lookup returns CDR1 MNHEY and CDR2 SMNVEV (reference sequence). The CDR3 length is 17 residues.

The V gene is TRBV29-1, the J gene TRBJ2-7; the D gene is possibly TRBD2 (6 bases). Per the germline V gene, CDR1 is SQVTM and CDR2 is ANQGSEA. Trimming cost V 2 bases and J 1 base, with 9 bases left between them. CDR3 length: 13 residues. In nucleotides, the CDR3 is TGCAGCGTTGAACTAGCGTTGTCCTACGAGCAGTACTTC. It specifies CSVELALSYEQYF.

CDR3 loop: CASSSLTGSGELFF. The CDR3 DNA reads as TGCGCCAGCAGCTCCCTGACAGGGTCCGGGGAGCTGTTTTTT. The chain is built from TRBV5-1 and TRBJ2-2, with TRBD1 matching over 7 bases. The CDR3 has 14 amino acids. J lost 6 bases, V lost 3 bases, and 5 bases had no gene match. Germline loops: CDR1 SGHRS, CDR2 YFSETQ.

CDR3: CASSEPSGTSNYGYTF. The CDR3 coding sequence is TGTGCCAGCAGTGAACCTTCCGGGACATCTAACTATGGCTACACCTTC. The V gene is TRBV25-1, the J gene TRBJ1-2; TRBD1 is a possible D gene (6 bases). V lost 2 bases, J lost 0 bases, and 13 bases lay in between. Germline V gene lookup returns CDR1 MGHDK and CDR2 SYGVNS. The CDR3 has 16 residues.

This clone occurred many times. V and J are TRBV11-1 and TRBJ2-2; D may match TRBD1 or TRBD2 (5 bases each). V lost 1 base and J 1 base, leaving 10 bases between the germline ends. The germline V gene encodes CDR1 SGHAT and CDR2 FQDESV (reference sequence). The CDR3 is made up of 16 amino acids. CDR3 amino acids: CASSLVGAGNTGELFF. The CDR3 DNA reads TGTGCCAGCAGCTTAGTAGGGGCGGGGAACACCGGGGAGCTGTTTTTT.

The rearrangement uses TRBV6-5 and TRBJ2-2; 9 positions match TRBD2. Germline CDR1 is MNHEY and CDR2 is SVGAGI. There are 15 residues in the CDR3. V lost 11 bases to trimming and J lost 2 bases; unmatched junction nucleotides: 9. For the CDR3, the DNA is TGTGCCTCTCGCCGGCGGGAGGGAAACACCGGGGAGCTGTTTTTT. Encoded protein: CASRRREGNTGELFF.

This clone was counted a single time. The chain joins TRBV28 to TRBJ2-1; 7 bases agree with TRBD2. Trimming took 6 bases from V and 7 from J; bases not matched to a gene: 12. The CDR3 totals 15 residues. Looked up from germline, CDR1 is MDHEN and CDR2 is SYDVKM. The CDR3 spells CASSLSLAEVNEQFF. In nucleotides, the CDR3 is TGTGCCAGCAGCCTGAGCCTAGCGGAAGTGAATGAGCAGTTCTTC.

A note on this clone: This sequence is one base from a far larger clone and is likely a read error. The same CDR3 arises from other DNA sequences in this sample as well. The J gene is TRBJ2-3, the V gene TRBV6-5; D unclear. V was clipped by 0 bases and J by 6 bases, with 4 bases between them. Germline V gives CDR1 MNHEY, CDR2 SVGAGI. CDR3 length: 12 amino acids. The CDR3 is CASSYSGDTQYF. The CDR3 DNA reads TGTGCCAGCAGTTACTCGGGGGATACGCAGTATTTT.

V is TRBV5-1 and J is TRBJ2-3; D is ambiguous. CDR1 SGHRS and CDR2 YFSETQ come from the germline V gene. The CDR3 covers 12 residues. Trimming removed 4 bases from V and 1 base from J, with 4 bases in between. This chain's CDR3 is CASSERTDTQYF. The CDR3 nucleotides are TGCGCCAGCAGCGAGCGCACAGATACGCAGTATTTT.

The J gene is TRBJ1-5, the V gene TRBV2; D might be TRBD1 (5 bases). Germline values: CDR1 SNHLY, CDR2 FYNNEI. V gave up 3 bases and J gave up 2 bases, with 5 bases separating them. The CDR3 sequence is 13 residues long. CDR3 bases: TGTGCCAGCAGTGAGGGGGGCAATCAGCCCCAGCATTTT. Its translation is CASSEGGNQPQHF.

The chain has TRBV6-6 and TRBJ1-5; 7 bases fit TRBD1. The CDR3 extends over 16 amino acids. CDR1 is MNHNY, CDR2 SVGAGI, per germline (reference sequence). V shed 4 bases and J 0 bases; nucleotides not matched to a gene: 6. This CDR3 is CASSSGQVYSNQPQHF. CDR3 in DNA: TGTGCCAGCAGTTCCGGACAGGTTTATAGCAATCAGCCCCAGCATTTT.

The chain couples TRBV15 to TRBJ1-1; D might be TRBD1 (6 bases). The CDR3 is made up of 14 amino acids. Germline CDR1 LNHNV, CDR2 YYDKDF (reference sequence). Trimming shortened V by 0 bases and J by 9 bases, and 14 bases separated the two germline ends. The CDR3 sequence is CATSRDKGVGQAFF. For the CDR3, the DNA is TGTGCCACCAGCAGAGATAAGGGGGTAGGACAAGCTTTCTTT.

CDR3 sequence (DNA): TGTGCCAGCAGTTTATCTTATGGAGGCTACACCTTC. It specifies CASSLSYGGYTF. V usage is TRBV28 and J usage is TRBJ1-2; no reliable D call. Germline assignment: CDR1 MDHEN and CDR2 SYDVKM. The ends were cut back, 1 base at V and 8 bases at J, with 8 bases in the middle. CDR3 size: 12 residues.

The chain employs TRBV7-8 and TRBJ2-4; a weak D match, TRBD2 (6 bases). Germline V lookup: CDR1 SGHVS, CDR2 FQNEAQ. This CDR3 spans 13 amino acids. V was trimmed by 1 base and J by 8 bases, leaving 9 bases between them. The CDR3 region has the DNA TGTGCCAGCAGCTTAGGGGGGGAACACATTCAGTACTTC. Its protein is CASSLGGEHIQYF.

J is TRBJ2-2 and V is TRBV7-2; D is undetermined. The V end lost 1 base, the J end lost 9 bases, and 9 bases lay between the germline ends. CDR3 length equals 13 residues. From germline, CDR1 is SGHTA and CDR2 FQGNSA. CDR3 DNA: TGTGCCAGCAGCTTAGAACCCTCCCGGGAGCTGTTTTTT. Its translation is CASSLEPSRELFF.

The chain employs TRBV21-1 and TRBJ1-5; whether TRBD1, the table's D call, matches the DNA was not checked. TRBV21-1 counts as a pseudogene. This CDR3 is built from 15 residues. CDR3 sequence (DNA): TGTGCCAGCAGCACCCGGACAGGGGGCTATCAGCCCCAGCATTTT. This sequence encodes CASSTRTGGYQPQHF.

The chain employs TRBV30 and TRBJ2-7; D gene ambiguous. Trimming left V 0 bases short and J 4 bases short, with 4 bases between. The CDR3 extends over 11 amino acids. Germline CDR1 is GTSNPN and CDR2 is SVGIG (reference sequence). CDR3 loop: CAWSVNYEQYF. DNA of the CDR3: TGTGCCTGGAGTGTAAATTACGAGCAGTACTTC.

V and J are TRBV11-2 and TRBJ1-1; D call uncertain. Germline V gives CDR1 SGHAT, CDR2 FQNNGV. This CDR3 is 13 amino acids long. Trimming pared 6 bases from V and 4 bases from J, leaving 12 bases between. The CDR3 DNA reads TGTGCCAGCAGTCAAGGAGGAATCACTGAAGCTTTCTTT. Encoded protein: CASSQGGITEAFF.

For the CDR3, the DNA is TGCAGCGTTGAACTGGGACAGGGGATTGGCTACACCTTC. Its protein product is CSVELGQGIGYTF. V gene TRBV29-1 combines with J gene TRBJ1-2, with TRBD1 matching over 10 bases. The V and J ends lost 2 bases and 7 bases, in that order; junction bases with no gene match: 4. Germline values: CDR1 SQVTM, CDR2 ANQGSEA. The CDR3 contains 13 residues.

In the case of this clone: Distinct nucleotide sequences in the sample also encode this CDR3. The CDR3 DNA reads as TGTGCCTGGAGACCGACCGGGGAGCTGTTTTTT. This gives the protein CAWRPTGELFF. This sequence joins TRBV30 and TRBJ2-2, with D unresolved. The CDR3 consists of 11 residues. In germline, CDR1 is GTSNPN, CDR2 SVGIG (reference sequence). Trimming took 3 bases from V and 5 from J, leaving 4 bases between them. Full variable domain (missing parts from reference TRBV30 and TRBJ2-2): SQTIHQWPATLVQPVGSPLSLECTVEGTSNPNLYWYRQAAGRGLQLLFYSVGIGQISSEVPQNLSASRPQDRQFILSSKKLLLSDSGFYLCAWRPTGELFFGEGSRLTVL.

The chain uses TRBV29-1 and TRBJ1-2, with a possible D match to TRBD1 (5 bases). The V and J ends lost 7 bases and 3 bases respectively, with 15 bases between them. This CDR3 has 13 residues. Germline lookup yields CDR1 SQVTM and CDR2 ANQGSEA. CDR3 protein: CSAGRDGHYGYTF. The CDR3 nucleotides are TGCAGCGCCGGAAGGGACGGCCACTATGGCTACACCTTC.

The CDR3 is CASSLAGTVGNTIYF. In DNA, the CDR3 is TGCGCCAGCAGCTTGGCGGGGACAGTCGGAAACACCATATATTTT. This chain links TRBV5-1 with TRBJ1-3; the match to TRBD1 covers 7 bases. V lost 0 bases to trimming and J lost 4 bases; unmatched junction nucleotides: 4. CDR1 SGHRS and CDR2 YFSETQ come from the germline V gene. CDR3 length equals 15 residues.

This rearrangement joins TRBV9 to TRBJ1-2; 7 positions agree with TRBD1. The trim removed 7 bases at V and 8 bases at J, leaving 14 bases unmatched. Germline V gene data show CDR1 as SGDLS and CDR2 as YYNGEE. The CDR3 extends over 14 amino acids. The CDR3 protein is CASSRGDSMRGYTF. The DNA of the CDR3 is TGTGCCAGCTCACGGGGGGACAGCATGCGCGGCTACACCTTC.

The chain joins TRBV18 to TRBJ1-5; 9 positions match TRBD1. CDR3 length: 17 residues. V was clipped by 3 bases and J by 6 bases; unmatched bases: 12. Germline V CDR1 and CDR2: KGHSH, LQKENI. CDR3 nucleotides: TGTGCCAGCTCACCTAGACCGGGACAGGGAGGGGGTCAGCCCCAGCATTTT. Translated, it gives CASSPRPGQGGGQPQHF.

The chain joins TRBV25-1 to TRBJ2-1; TRBD2 agrees at 11 bases. Germline V CDR1 and CDR2: MGHDK, SYGVNS. The CDR3 runs 17 residues. V trimming: 4 bases; J trimming: 1 base; junction bases outside the gene matches: 6. The CDR3 sequence: CASSGPLAGGSYNEQFF. CDR3 bases: TGTGCCAGCAGTGGCCCGCTAGCGGGAGGTTCCTACAATGAGCAGTTCTTC.